This is a list of T cell receptor beta chains from one sample in a study of breast tumors, draining lymph nodes, adjacent tissues. TCRdb used MiXCR to reprocess the multiplex PCR reads, holding one entry per CDR3 protein. The table shows more than 250,000 distinct CDR3 sequences, with around 30% occurring only once. The sequencing sample was made of axillary lymph node tissue. These receptors were taken from a female donor with breast cancer. Some clones in this sample may be carry-over from other donors' samples. Each CDR3 is given with its conserved first and last residue. D genes are given only for firm matches. Part of the rows lack a size; the others show once, few, many or a class for expanded clones.

>TRBV13|TRBJ2-2|many|-
CASSLGRNKGRANTGELFF
TGTGCCAGCAGCTTAGGCCGGAATAAGGGACGGGCGAACACCGGGGAGCTGTTTTTT
>TRBV6-2/TRBV6-3|TRBJ2-7|-|-
CASSHLISDPYEQYF
TGTGCCAGCAGTCACCTCATCAGTGATCCCTACGAGCAGTACTTC
>TRBV7-3|TRBJ2-3|many|-
CASSQNRADTQYF
TGTGCCAGCAGTCAAAACAGGGCGGATACGCAGTATTTT
>TRBV2|TRBJ2-7|many|TRBD2
CASRRAGAYEQYF
TGTGCCAGCAGGCGAGCGGGGGCCTACGAGCAGTACTTC
>TRBV12-3/TRBV12-4|TRBJ2-3|many|-
CASSRSPITTDTQYF
TGTGCCAGCAGCCGTTCCCCAATCACCACAGATACGCAGTATTTT
>TRBV20-1|TRBJ2-3|many|-
CSARASGDTQYF
TGCAGTGCTAGAGCCAGCGGAGATACGCAGTATTTT
>TRBV11-1|TRBJ2-1|many|-
CASSFGQGGNEQFF
TGTGCCAGCAGCTTTGGCCAGGGGGGCAATGAGCAGTTCTTC
>TRBV7-9|TRBJ2-1|many|-
CASSLAGATYNEQFF
TGTGCCAGCAGCTTAGCGGGAGCCACCTACAATGAGCAGTTCTTC
>TRBV4-1|TRBJ1-2|many|-
CASSQPGSWYGYTF
TGCGCCAGCAGCCAACCGGGATCATGGTATGGCTACACCTTC
>TRBV5-5|TRBJ2-5|few|TRBD2
CASSSLAQQYF
TGTGCCAGCAGCTCACTAGCGCAGCAGTACTTC
>TRBV24-1|TRBJ1-1|few|TRBD1
CATSDTRQGAGNTEAFF
TGTGCCACCAGTGATACCCGACAGGGGGCCGGGAACACTGAAGCTTTCTTT
>TRBV10-3|TRBJ2-1|many|TRBD1
CAISGKDREYNEQFF
TGTGCCATCAGTGGGAAAGACAGGGAATACAATGAGCAGTTCTTC
>TRBV6-4|TRBJ1-6|many|TRBD1
CASSDLGRGGTPLHF
TGTGCCAGCAGTGACTTGGGCAGGGGGGGTACACCCCTCCACTTT
>TRBV5-8|TRBJ1-5|-|-
CASSFAPVLGTQHF
TGTGCCAGCAGCTTTGCCCCCGTTTTGGGGACCCAGCATTTT
>TRBV6-2/TRBV6-3|TRBJ1-2|few|-
CASTTTGGRGYTF
TGTGCCAGCACCACTACCGGTGGTCGGGGCTACACCTTC
>TRBV30|TRBJ2-7|few|-
CAWTRGLTYEQYF
TGTGCCTGGACCAGAGGACTTACCTACGAGCAGTACTTC
>TRBV5-1|TRBJ1-4|many|-
CASRSGSSTNEKLFF
TGCGCCAGCAGGTCAGGGAGTAGCACTAATGAAAAACTGTTTTTT
>TRBV11-2|TRBJ2-1|few|TRBD2
CASSPHPPPSGGHEQFF
TGTGCCAGCAGCCCCCATCCCCCCCCTAGCGGTGGTCATGAGCAGTTCTTC
>TRBV15|TRBJ1-5|-|-
CATSRDRAVGPGGNQPQHF
TGTGCCACCAGCAGAGATCGCGCGGTTGGACCGGGTGGCAATCAGCCCCAGCATTTT
>TRBV7-9|TRBJ2-5|-|-
CASSRQGGTQYF
TGTGCCAGCAGCAGACAGGGAGGGACCCAGTACTTC
>TRBV28|TRBJ2-7|-|-
CASSGGGTYEQCF
TGTGCCAGCAGTGGGGGGGGCACCTACGAGCAGTGCTTC
>TRBV2|TRBJ2-7|many|-
CASRRSGTSYEQYF
TGTGCCAGCCGCCGTAGCGGTACCTCCTACGAGCAGTACTTC
>TRBV7-2|TRBJ2-5|once|TRBD2
CASRKGLAWETQYF
TGTGCCAGCAGAAAGGGACTAGCATGGGAGACCCAGTACTTC
>TRBV10-1|TRBJ2-5|many|-
CASSEYGLETQYF
TGCGCCAGCAGTGAGTACGGTCTTGAGACCCAGTACTTC
>TRBV5-4|TRBJ2-3|many|TRBD2
CASSKGTSGTTDTQYF
TGTGCCAGCAGCAAAGGGACTAGCGGGACCACAGATACGCAGTATTTT
>TRBV7-9|TRBJ2-1|many|TRBD2
CASSLPGTIYNEQFF
TGTGCCAGCAGCCTCCCCGGGACTATTTACAATGAGCAGTTCTTC
>TRBV7-8|TRBJ2-5|-|TRBD1
CASSNQQGKRETQYF
TGTGCCAGCAGCAATCAACAGGGGAAGAGGGAGACCCAGTACTTC
>TRBV20-1|TRBJ2-7|many|TRBD1
CSAYTGTDYAAYEQYF
TGCAGTGCGTACACCGGGACAGATTATGCCGCCTACGAGCAGTACTTC
>TRBV6-1|TRBJ2-3|many|TRBD1
CASKLTGGEGTDTQYF
TGTGCCAGCAAATTGACAGGGGGCGAGGGCACAGATACGCAGTATTTT
>TRBV11-3|TRBJ2-1|many|TRBD2
CASSLGLAETYNEQFF
TGTGCCAGCAGCTTAGGACTAGCGGAGACTTACAATGAGCAGTTCTTC
>TRBV12-3/TRBV12-4|TRBJ2-3|many|-
CASSLARGNTDTQYF
TGTGCCAGCAGTTTGGCCAGGGGTAACACAGATACGCAGTATTTT
>TRBV6-6|TRBJ2-5|-|TRBD1
CASKPGTGVETQYF
TGTGCCAGCAAGCCGGGGACAGGGGTGGAGACCCAGTACTTC
>TRBV5-5|TRBJ2-3|many|-
CASTQGPGLTDTQYF
TGTGCCAGCACCCAGGGGCCAGGGTTGACAGATACGCAGTATTTT
>TRBV4-3|TRBJ1-2|many|-
CASSQDGLSGYTF
TGCGCCAGCAGCCAAGATGGCCTTAGCGGCTACACCTTC
>TRBV28|TRBJ2-7|-|-
CASSLFGPGGSYEQYF
TGTGCCAGCAGTTTATTTGGTCCCGGAGGTAGTTACGAGCAGTACTTC
>TRBV30|TRBJ2-1|few|TRBD2
CAWSGEGLAGVNEQFF
TGTGCCTGGAGTGGGGAGGGACTAGCGGGAGTCAATGAGCAGTTCTTC
>TRBV19|TRBJ1-4|many|-
CASSMGATNEKLFF
TGTGCCAGTAGTATGGGGGCAACTAATGAAAAACTGTTTTTT
>TRBV12-3/TRBV12-4|TRBJ1-2|many|TRBD1
CASSLGQGPDNYGYTF
TGTGCCAGCAGCCTCGGACAGGGGCCGGATAACTATGGCTACACCTTC
>TRBV7-9|TRBJ2-2|many|TRBD2
CASSLIGGSGTGELFF
TGTGCCAGCAGCTTAATCGGCGGGAGTGGTACCGGGGAGCTGTTTTTT
>TRBV5-1|TRBJ1-4|many|-
CASSLRGLTNEKLFF
TGCGCCAGCAGCCTCCGGGGTTTAACTAATGAAAAACTGTTTTTT
>TRBV2|TRBJ2-1|many|-
CASTYGASSYNEQFF
TGTGCCAGCACCTATGGCGCGTCCTCCTACAATGAGCAGTTCTTC
>TRBV28|TRBJ2-7|few|-
CASSLLAVRAYEQYF
TGTGCCAGCAGTTTATTGGCGGTAAGGGCCTACGAGCAGTACTTC
>TRBV12-3/TRBV12-4|TRBJ1-2|many|-
CASTPDSNYGYTF
TGTGCCAGCACCCCCGACAGTAACTATGGCTACACCTTC
>TRBV6-5|TRBJ2-2|many|TRBD2
CARDSGRAVGELFF
TGTGCCAGAGATAGCGGGAGGGCTGTCGGGGAGCTGTTTTTT
>TRBV29-1|TRBJ2-3|-|-
CSVAEGTDTQYF
TGCAGCGTAGCAGAGGGCACAGATACGCAGTATTTT
>TRBV28|TRBJ1-2|many|-
CASSLGQRGYTF
TGTGCCAGCAGTTTGGGACAACGAGGCTACACCTTC
>TRBV6-2/TRBV6-3|TRBJ2-1|-|-
CASTLGGPVTREQFF
TGTGCCAGCACCCTAGGGGGGCCAGTAACAAGAGAGCAGTTCTTC
>TRBV11-3|TRBJ2-1|-|-
CASSLASHYNEQFF
TGTGCCAGCAGCTTGGCTTCCCATTACAATGAGCAGTTCTTC
>TRBV2|TRBJ1-4|many|TRBD1
CASTLTGLAEKLFF
TGTGCCAGCACTCTGACAGGGCTTGCTGAAAAACTGTTTTTT
>TRBV7-9|TRBJ2-3|-|TRBD2
CASSSLERLAGADTQYF
TGTGCCAGCAGCTCACTCGAACGACTAGCGGGAGCAGATACGCAGTATTTT